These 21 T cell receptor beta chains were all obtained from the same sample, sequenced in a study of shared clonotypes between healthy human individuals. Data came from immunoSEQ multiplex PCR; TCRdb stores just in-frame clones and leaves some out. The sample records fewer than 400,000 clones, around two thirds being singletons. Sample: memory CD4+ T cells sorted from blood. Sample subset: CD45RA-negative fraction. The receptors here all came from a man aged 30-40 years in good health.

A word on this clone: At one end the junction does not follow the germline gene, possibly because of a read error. DNA for the CDR3: TGCAGCGTTGGACTAGCGGGAGCGGGCGGGGAGCTGCTTTTT. Its protein is CSVGLAGAGGELLF. The V call is TRBV29-1, the J call TRBJ2-2; 12 nucleotides agree with TRBD2. CDR1 and CDR2 (germline): SQVTM, ANQGSEA. The CDR3 consists of 14 residues.

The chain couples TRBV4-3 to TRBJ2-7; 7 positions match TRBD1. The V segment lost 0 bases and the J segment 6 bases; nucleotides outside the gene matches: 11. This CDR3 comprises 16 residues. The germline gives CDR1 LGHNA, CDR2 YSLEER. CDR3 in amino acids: CASSQDHVVGGREQYF. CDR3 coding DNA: TGCGCCAGCAGCCAAGATCATGTAGTAGGGGGCCGCGAGCAGTACTTC.

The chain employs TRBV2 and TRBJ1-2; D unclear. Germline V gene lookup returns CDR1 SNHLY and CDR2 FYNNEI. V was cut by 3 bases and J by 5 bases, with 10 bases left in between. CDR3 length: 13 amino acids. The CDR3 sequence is CASSDPGYYGYTF. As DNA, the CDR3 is TGTGCCAGCAGTGACCCCGGGTATTATGGCTACACCTTC.

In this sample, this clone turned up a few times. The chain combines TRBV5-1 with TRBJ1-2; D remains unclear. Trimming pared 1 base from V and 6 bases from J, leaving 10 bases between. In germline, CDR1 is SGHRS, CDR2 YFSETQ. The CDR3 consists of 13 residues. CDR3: CASSLSEGDGYTF. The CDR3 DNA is TGCGCCAGCAGCTTGTCTGAGGGAGATGGCTACACCTTC.

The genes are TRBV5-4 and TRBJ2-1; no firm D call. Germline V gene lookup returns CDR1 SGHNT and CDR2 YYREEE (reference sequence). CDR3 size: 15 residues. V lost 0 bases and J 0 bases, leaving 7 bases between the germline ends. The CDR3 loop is CASSLVLSSYNEQFF. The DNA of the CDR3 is TGTGCCAGCAGCTTGGTCCTGAGCTCCTACAATGAGCAGTTCTTC.

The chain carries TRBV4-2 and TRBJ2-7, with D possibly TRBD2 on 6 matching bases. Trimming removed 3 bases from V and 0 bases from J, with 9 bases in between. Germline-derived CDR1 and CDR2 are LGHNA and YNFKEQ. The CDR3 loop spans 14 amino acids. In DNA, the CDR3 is TGTGCCAGCAGCCATACGACTAGCTCCTACGAGCAGTACTTC. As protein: CASSHTTSSYEQYF.

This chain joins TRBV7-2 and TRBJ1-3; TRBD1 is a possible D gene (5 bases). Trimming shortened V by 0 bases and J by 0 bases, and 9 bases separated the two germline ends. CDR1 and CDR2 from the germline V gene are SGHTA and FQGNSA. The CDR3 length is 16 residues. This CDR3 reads CASSLALTASGNTIYF. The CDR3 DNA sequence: TGTGCCAGCAGCTTAGCACTGACAGCCTCTGGAAACACCATATATTTT.

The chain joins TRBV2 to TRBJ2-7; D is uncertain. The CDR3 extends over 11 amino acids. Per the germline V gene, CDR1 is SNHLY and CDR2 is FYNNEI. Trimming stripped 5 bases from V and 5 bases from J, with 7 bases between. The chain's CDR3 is CASSKGHEQYF. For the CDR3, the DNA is TGTGCCAGCAGTAAAGGCCACGAGCAGTACTTC.

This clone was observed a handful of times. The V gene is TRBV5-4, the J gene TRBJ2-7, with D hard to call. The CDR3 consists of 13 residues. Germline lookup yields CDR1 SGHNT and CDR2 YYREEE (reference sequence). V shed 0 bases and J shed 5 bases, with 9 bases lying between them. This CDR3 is CASSLVGRDEQYF. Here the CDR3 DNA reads TGTGCCAGCAGCTTGGTTGGAAGGGACGAGCAGTACTTC.

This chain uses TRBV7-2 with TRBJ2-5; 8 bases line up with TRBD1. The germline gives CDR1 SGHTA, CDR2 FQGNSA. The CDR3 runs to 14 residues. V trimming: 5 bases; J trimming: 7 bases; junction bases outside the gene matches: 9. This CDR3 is CASSPGQVDATQYF. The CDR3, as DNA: TGTGCCAGCAGCCCGGGACAGGTTGATGCGACCCAGTACTTC.

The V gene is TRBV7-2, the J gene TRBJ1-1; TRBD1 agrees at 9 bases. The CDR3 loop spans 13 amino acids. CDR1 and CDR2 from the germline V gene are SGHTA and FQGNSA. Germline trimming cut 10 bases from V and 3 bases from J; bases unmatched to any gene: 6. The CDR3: CATLQGAYTEAFF. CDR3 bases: TGTGCCACCCTACAGGGGGCATACACTGAAGCTTTCTTT.

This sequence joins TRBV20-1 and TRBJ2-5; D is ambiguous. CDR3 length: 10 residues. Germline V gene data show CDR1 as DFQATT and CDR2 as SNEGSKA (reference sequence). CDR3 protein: CGLVGETQYF. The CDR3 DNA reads TGCGGCCTAGTCGGAGAGACCCAGTACTTC.

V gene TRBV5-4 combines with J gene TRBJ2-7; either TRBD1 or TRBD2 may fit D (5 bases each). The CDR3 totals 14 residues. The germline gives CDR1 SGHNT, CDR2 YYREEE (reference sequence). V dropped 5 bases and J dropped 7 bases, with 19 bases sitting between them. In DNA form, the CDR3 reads TGTGCCAGCAGGAGGGGTTTTGGGCGTGGGGAGCAGTACTTC. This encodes CASRRGFGRGEQYF. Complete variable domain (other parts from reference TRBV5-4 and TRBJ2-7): ETGVTQSPTHLIKTRGQQVTLRCSSQSGHNTVSWYQQALGQGPQFIFQYYREEENGRGNFPPRFSGLQFPNYSSELNVNALELDDSALYLCASRRGFGRGEQYFGPGTRLTVT.

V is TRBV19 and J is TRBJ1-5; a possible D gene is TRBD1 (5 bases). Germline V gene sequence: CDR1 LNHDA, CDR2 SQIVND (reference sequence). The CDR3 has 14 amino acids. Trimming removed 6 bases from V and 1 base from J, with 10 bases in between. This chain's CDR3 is CASRGLLSNQPQHF. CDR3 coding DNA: TGTGCCAGTAGGGGGCTATTGAGCAATCAGCCCCAGCATTTT.

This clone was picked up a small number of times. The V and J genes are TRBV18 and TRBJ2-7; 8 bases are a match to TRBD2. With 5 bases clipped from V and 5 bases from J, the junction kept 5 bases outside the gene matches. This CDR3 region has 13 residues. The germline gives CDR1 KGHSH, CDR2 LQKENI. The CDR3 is CASSETSDHEQYF. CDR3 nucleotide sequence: TGTGCCAGCTCAGAGACTAGCGACCACGAGCAGTACTTC.

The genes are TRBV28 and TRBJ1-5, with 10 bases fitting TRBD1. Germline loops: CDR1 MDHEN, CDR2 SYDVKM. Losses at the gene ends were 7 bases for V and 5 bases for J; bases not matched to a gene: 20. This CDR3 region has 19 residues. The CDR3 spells CASIPPPGTGEAKDQPQHF. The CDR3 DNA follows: TGTGCCAGCATCCCACCCCCCGGGACAGGGGAGGCCAAGGATCAGCCCCAGCATTTT. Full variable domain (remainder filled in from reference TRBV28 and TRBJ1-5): DVKVTQSSRYLVKRTGEKVFLECVQDMDHENMFWYRQDPGLGLRLIYFSYDVKMKEKGDIPEGYSVSREKKERFSLILESASTNQTSMYLCASIPPPGTGEAKDQPQHFGDGTRLSIL.

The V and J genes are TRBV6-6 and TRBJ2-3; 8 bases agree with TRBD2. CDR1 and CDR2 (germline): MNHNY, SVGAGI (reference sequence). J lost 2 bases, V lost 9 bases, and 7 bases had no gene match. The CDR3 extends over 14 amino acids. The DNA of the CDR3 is TGTGCCAGTCAGAGGACTAGCTACACAGATACGCAGTATTTT. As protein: CASQRTSYTDTQYF.

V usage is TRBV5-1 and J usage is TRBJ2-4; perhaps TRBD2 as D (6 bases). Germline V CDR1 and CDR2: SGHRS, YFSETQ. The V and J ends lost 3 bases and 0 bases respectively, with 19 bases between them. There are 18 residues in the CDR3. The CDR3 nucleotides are TGCGCCAGCAGCTCCCCTGGCACGGGGGTAGGAGCCAAAAACATTCAGTACTTC. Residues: CASSSPGTGVGAKNIQYF.

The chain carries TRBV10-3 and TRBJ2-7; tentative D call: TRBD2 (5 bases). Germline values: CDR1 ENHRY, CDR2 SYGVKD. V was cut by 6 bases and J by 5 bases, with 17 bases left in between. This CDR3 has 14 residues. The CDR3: CAIREDSPSDEQYF. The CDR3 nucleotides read TGTGCCATCAGAGAGGACTCCCCCAGCGACGAGCAGTACTTC.

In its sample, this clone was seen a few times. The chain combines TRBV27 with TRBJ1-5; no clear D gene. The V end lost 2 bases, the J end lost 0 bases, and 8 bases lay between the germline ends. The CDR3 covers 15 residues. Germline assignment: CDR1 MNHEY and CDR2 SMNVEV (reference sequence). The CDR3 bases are TGTGCCAGCAGTTTACAGGTTCATAGCAATCAGCCCCAGCATTTT. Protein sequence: CASSLQVHSNQPQHF.

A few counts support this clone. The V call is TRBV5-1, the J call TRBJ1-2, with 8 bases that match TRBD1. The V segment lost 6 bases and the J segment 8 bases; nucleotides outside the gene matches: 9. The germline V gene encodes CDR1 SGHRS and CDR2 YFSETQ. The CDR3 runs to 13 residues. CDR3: CASTPVQGDGYTF. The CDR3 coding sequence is TGCGCCAGCACCCCAGTACAGGGGGACGGCTACACCTTC.